Presented here are 20 T cell receptor beta chains from one specimen sequenced in a study of shared clonotypes between healthy human individuals. Profiling relied on immunoSEQ multiplex PCR, and the TCRdb table lists in-frame clones only, not all of them. The sample shows around 510,000 clones, around 95% of them seen only once. Sample: naive CD4+ T cells sorted from blood. As to subset: CD45RA+ positively selected. These receptors originate from a woman aged 25-40 years in good health.

The chain has TRBV6-5 and TRBJ2-5, with 8 bases lining up with TRBD1. Losses at the gene ends were 4 bases for V and 3 bases for J; bases not matched to a gene: 1. The CDR3 consists of 13 residues. Germline V lookup: CDR1 MNHEY, CDR2 SVGAGI. For the CDR3, the DNA is TGTGCCAGCAGTTGGACAGGGAAAGAGACCCAGTACTTC. It translates to CASSWTGKETQYF.

V and J are TRBV30 and TRBJ1-2; 10 bases are shared with TRBD1. V dropped 3 bases and J dropped 2; count of bases not matched to a gene: 6. CDR3 length: 15 amino acids. Per the germline V gene, CDR1 is GTSNPN and CDR2 is SVGIG (reference sequence). The CDR3 region is CAWRTGGGLNYGYTF. The DNA for the CDR3 is TGTGCCTGGAGGACAGGGGGCGGCTTAAACTATGGCTACACCTTC. Filled out from reference TRBV30 and TRBJ1-2, the complete variable domain reads SQTIHQWPATLVQPVGSPLSLECTVEGTSNPNLYWYRQAAGRGLQLLFYSVGIGQISSEVPQNLSASRPQDRQFILSSKKLLLSDSGFYLCAWRTGGGLNYGYTFGSGTRLTVV.

The chain recombines TRBV5-1 with TRBJ2-5, with 8 bases that match TRBD2. The ends lost 4 bases at V and 0 bases at J; junction bases unmatched: 8. The germline CDR1 and CDR2 sequences are SGHRS and YFSETQ. The CDR3 has 16 amino acids. The CDR3 coding sequence is TGCGCCAGCAGCGGGGGAATAGCGGGGAACCAAGAGACCCAGTACTTC. This translates into CASSGGIAGNQETQYF.

The rearrangement joins TRBV28 to TRBJ1-1; D possibly corresponds to TRBD1 (6 bases). Trimming stripped 8 bases from V and 1 base from J, with 17 bases between. CDR1 and CDR2 (germline): MDHEN, SYDVKM. The CDR3 covers 15 residues. Here the CDR3 DNA reads TGTGCCAGCCTACCCCCGGGACAAGCGAACACTGAAGCTTTCTTT. It yields the protein CASLPPGQANTEAFF.

This clone appeared a single time. Other DNA sequences in this specimen translate into the identical CDR3. CDR3 residues: CASSPTDTQYF. For the CDR3, the DNA is TGTGCCAGCAGCCCTACAGATACGCAGTATTTT. The chain uses TRBV7-9 and TRBJ2-3, with unresolved D. Germline CDR1 is SEHNR and CDR2 is FQNEAQ (reference sequence). The V and J ends lost 5 bases and 3 bases respectively, with 3 bases between them. CDR3 length equals 11 residues.

This chain links TRBV27 with TRBJ2-3; 10 bases align to TRBD2. This CDR3 has 16 residues. Germline values: CDR1 MNHEY, CDR2 SMNVEV (reference sequence). J was trimmed by 3 bases and V by 7 bases; bases with no gene match: 10. The chain's CDR3 is CASTQRAGGLTDTQYF. The DNA of the CDR3 is TGTGCCAGCACCCAAAGAGCGGGAGGGTTAACAGATACGCAGTATTTT.

The rearrangement joins TRBV14 to TRBJ2-5, with 12 bases lining up with TRBD2. The CDR3 covers 16 residues. CDR1 is SGHDN, CDR2 FVKESK, per germline. The trim removed 4 bases at V and 4 bases at J, leaving 7 bases unmatched. The CDR3 coding sequence is TGTGCCAGCAGCCGGACTAGCGGGGCCATCACAGAGACCCAGTACTTC. Amino acids: CASSRTSGAITETQYF.

This chain links TRBV7-9 with TRBJ2-3, with TRBD2 matching over 14 bases. V lost 4 bases, J lost 4 bases, and 4 bases stayed unmatched. The CDR3 runs to 16 residues. CDR1 and CDR2 (germline): SEHNR, FQNEAQ (reference sequence). CDR3 DNA sequence: TGTGCCAGCAGCTCCCCGGGACTAGCGGGAGCAGATACGCAGTATTTT. Protein: CASSSPGLAGADTQYF.

The V gene is TRBV10-1, the J gene TRBJ2-7, with D possibly being TRBD1 or TRBD2 (5 bases each). The CDR3 runs to 11 residues. Germline CDR1 reads WNHNN; CDR2 reads SYGVQD (reference sequence). The ends were cut back, 9 bases at V and 6 bases at J, with 12 bases in the middle. The CDR3: CASKWGSEQYF. CDR3 bases: TGCGCCAGTAAGTGGGGGAGCGAGCAGTACTTC.

The V call is TRBV6-5, the J call TRBJ2-5, with 7 bases lining up with TRBD1. With V trimmed by 6 bases and J by 1 base, 8 bases remained unmatched. This CDR3 spans 15 amino acids. Germline CDR1 MNHEY, CDR2 SVGAGI. The CDR3, as DNA: TGTGCCAGCAGGACAGGGTTAGGGGTCCAAGAGACCCAGTACTTC. As protein: CASRTGLGVQETQYF.

The rearrangement joins TRBV5-8 to TRBJ2-7; perhaps TRBD1 as D (6 bases). The ends were cut back, 0 bases at V and 7 bases at J, with 20 bases in the middle. The germline CDR1 and CDR2 sequences are SGHTS and YDEGEE. There are 16 residues in the CDR3. CDR3: CASSLVGPQGTGEQYF. The CDR3 DNA reads TGTGCCAGCAGCTTGGTGGGGCCTCAGGGGACGGGAGAGCAGTACTTC.

V gene TRBV28 combines with J gene TRBJ2-7, with a possible D match to TRBD2 (6 bases). The V and J ends lost 6 bases and 2 bases respectively, with 17 bases between them. The germline CDR1 and CDR2 sequences are MDHEN and SYDVKM. The length of the CDR3 is 15 residues. The CDR3 reads CASRFGGADAYEQYF. CDR3 nucleotides: TGTGCCAGCAGGTTCGGAGGGGCGGATGCCTACGAGCAGTACTTC.

With regard to this clone: The sample carries other DNA sequences with the same CDR3. The chain couples TRBV6-5 to TRBJ2-7; D is possibly TRBD1 (5 bases). CDR1 and CDR2 from the germline V gene are MNHEY and SVGAGI. V lost 0 bases, J lost 1 base, and 7 bases lay in between. This CDR3 contains 14 residues. The CDR3 region has the DNA TGTGCCAGCAGTTACTCTCAGGGTTCCTACGAGCAGTACTTC. Protein product: CASSYSQGSYEQYF.

The V call is TRBV14, the J call TRBJ2-5, with a weak D call TRBD1 (6 bases). The CDR3 sequence is 13 residues long. Trimming shortened V by 6 bases and J by 4 bases, and 12 bases separated the two germline ends. CDR1 is SGHDN, CDR2 FVKESK, per germline. DNA of the CDR3: TGTGCCAGCAGTCAAACAGGGAGAGAGACCCAGTACTTC. It encodes CASSQTGRETQYF. The full variable domain, rest sourced from reference TRBV14 and TRBJ2-5, is EAGVTQFPSHSVIEKGQTVTLRCDPISGHDNLYWYRRVMGKEIKFLLHFVKESKQDESGMPNNRFLAERTGGTYSTLKVQPAELEDSGVYFCASSQTGRETQYFGPGTRLLVL.

This chain joins TRBV5-1 and TRBJ2-2, with 7 bases matching TRBD2. The trim removed 5 bases at V and 0 bases at J, leaving 13 bases unmatched. The CDR3 totals 18 residues. Germline assignment: CDR1 SGHRS and CDR2 YFSETQ. DNA for the CDR3: TGCGCCAGCAGGGAGGGTTGGCTAGCGGATTCGAACACCGGGGAGCTGTTTTTT. This gives the protein CASREGWLADSNTGELFF.

The V gene is TRBV19, the J gene TRBJ1-1; 10 bases line up with TRBD1. J lost 7 bases, V lost 4 bases, and 3 bases had no gene match. This CDR3 spans 13 amino acids. Germline CDR1 reads LNHDA; CDR2 reads SQIVND (reference sequence). CDR3 protein: CASSRDRGGEAFF. CDR3 nucleotide sequence: TGTGCCAGTAGTAGGGACAGGGGTGGTGAAGCTTTCTTT.

J is TRBJ2-7 and V is TRBV14; D unclear. The CDR3 spans 15 residues. CDR1 is SGHDN and CDR2 is FVKESK in the germline V gene. V was pared by 2 bases and J by 3 bases, with 14 bases between. The CDR3 sequence: CASSQSGYSLYEQYF. For the CDR3, the DNA is TGTGCCAGCAGCCAATCCGGGTACTCTCTCTACGAGCAGTACTTC.

This rearrangement joins TRBV5-1 to TRBJ1-4; D not resolved. The CDR3 is 14 residues long. Germline CDR1 and CDR2: SGHRS and YFSETQ. Trimming shortened V by 0 bases and J by 4 bases, and 7 bases separated the two germline ends. The CDR3 reads CASSLGTFNEKLFF. CDR3 coding DNA: TGCGCCAGCAGCTTGGGTACTTTTAATGAAAAACTGTTTTTT.

The chain uses TRBV1 and TRBJ2-1; the table's TRBD2 call for D was not verified on the DNA. TRBV1 is deemed a pseudogene. This CDR3 contains 15 residues. The CDR3 protein is CTSSQVISGYNEQFF. CDR3 coding DNA: TGCACCAGCAGCCAAGTAATTAGCGGTTACAATGAGCAGTTCTTC.

The rearrangement uses TRBV29-1 and TRBJ2-7; no clear D. This CDR3 has 12 residues. Germline V lookup: CDR1 SQVTM, CDR2 ANQGSEA. The V end was cut by 7 bases, the J end by 0 bases, with 10 bases between. This CDR3 is CSASKASYEQYF. CDR3 nucleotide sequence: TGCAGCGCATCGAAGGCCTCCTACGAGCAGTACTTC.